The 22 T cell receptor beta chains reported below all come from one sample, sequenced in a study of cytotoxic CD8 clonotypes in ibrutinib-treated CLL. Assay: immunoSEQ multiplex PCR; the TCRdb copy retains only in-frame clones and omits some. The table includes some 150,000 clones, roughly 80% detected once. The sample consisted of PBMCs, taken after 12 months of ibrutinib treatment. Receptors originate from a human donor with chronic lymphocytic leukemia.

The chain recombines TRBV5-6 with TRBJ2-2; 11 bases match TRBD2. J gave up 4 bases and V 2 bases, and 4 bases lay outside the gene matches. The CDR3 contains 16 residues. Germline assignment: CDR1 SGHDT and CDR2 YYEEEE. The CDR3 coding sequence is TGTGCCAGCAGCTTCCTTAGCGGGGGGGCCACCGGGGAGCTGTTTTTT. Protein: CASSFLSGGATGELFF.

The V and J genes are TRBV27 and TRBJ2-7, with 9 bases fitting TRBD1. From germline, CDR1 is MNHEY and CDR2 SMNVEV (reference sequence). The CDR3 has 14 amino acids. V was clipped by 2 bases and J by 3 bases; unmatched bases: 2. The CDR3 DNA reads TGTGCCAGCAGTTTAGGGGACAGGGTCTACGAGCAGTACTTC. This translates into CASSLGDRVYEQYF.

The chain carries TRBV14 and TRBJ1-1; 8 bases match TRBD1. The ends lost 3 bases at V and 1 base at J; junction bases unmatched: 10. CDR1 and CDR2 (germline): SGHDN, FVKESK. This CDR3 spans 17 amino acids. The CDR3 region is CASSHPPRTGGNTEAFF. The CDR3 nucleotides are TGTGCCAGCAGCCATCCCCCCCGTACAGGGGGGAACACTGAAGCTTTCTTT.

This chain uses TRBV30 with TRBJ1-3; D is undetermined. The length of the CDR3 is 13 residues. Trimming removed 2 bases from V and 1 base from J, with 6 bases in between. Germline values: CDR1 GTSNPN, CDR2 SVGIG (reference sequence). CDR3 amino acids: CAWSSNSGNTIYF. The CDR3 DNA reads TGTGCCTGGAGTTCGAATTCTGGAAACACCATATATTTT.

The chain joins TRBV2 to TRBJ2-7; D unclear. Trimming removed 4 bases from V and 5 bases from J, with 6 bases in between. The CDR3 contains 11 residues. Per germline, CDR1 SNHLY and CDR2 FYNNEI. This CDR3 is CASSVGDEQYF. The DNA for the CDR3 is TGTGCCAGCAGTGTAGGCGACGAGCAGTACTTC.

The chain links TRBV7-2 to TRBJ2-3; unclear D gene. This CDR3 region has 15 residues. The germline gives CDR1 SGHTA, CDR2 FQGNSA. V was shortened by 2 bases and J by 3 bases, with 12 bases between the two germline ends. The CDR3 nucleotides read TGTGCCAGCAGCTTAACGTCGGCTGGTACAGATACGCAGTATTTT. Translating gives CASSLTSAGTDTQYF.

The chain has TRBV28 and TRBJ1-5; D is uncertain. The germline CDR1 and CDR2 sequences are MDHEN and SYDVKM. This CDR3 contains 14 residues. Trimming shortened V by 7 bases and J by 0 bases, and 10 bases separated the two germline ends. CDR3 coding DNA: TGTGCCAGCATGGAAAGCTATAGCAATCAGCCCCAGCATTTT. Residues: CASMESYSNQPQHF.

The rearrangement links TRBV7-9 to TRBJ2-1, with D unresolved. The germline V gene has CDR1 SEHNR and CDR2 FQNEAQ (reference sequence). The CDR3 sequence is 11 residues long. The germline V and J ends were trimmed by 8 bases and 7 bases, with 9 bases remaining between them. Here the CDR3 reads CASGGFNEQFF. The CDR3 nucleotides are TGTGCCAGCGGTGGCTTTAATGAGCAGTTCTTC.

This clone was counted a few times. The chain uses TRBV19 and TRBJ2-3, with 8 bases identical to TRBD2. After removal of 5 bases from V and 1 base from J, the junction contained 2 bases not matched to a gene. This CDR3 comprises 14 residues. CDR1 LNHDA and CDR2 SQIVND come from the germline V gene (reference sequence). The CDR3 loop is CASSSGLGTDTQYF. DNA for the CDR3: TGTGCCAGTAGTTCGGGACTAGGCACAGATACGCAGTATTTT. Full variable domain (outside the CDR3, taken from reference TRBV19 and TRBJ2-3): DGGITQSPKYLFRKEGQNVTLSCEQNLNHDAMYWYRQDPGQGLRLIYYSQIVNDFQKGDIAEGYSVSREKKESFPLTVTSAQKNPTAFYLCASSSGLGTDTQYFGPGTRLTVL.

The rearrangement links TRBV5-6 to TRBJ1-1; TRBD1 is a possible D gene (5 bases). The CDR3 has 13 residues. The germline CDR1 and CDR2 sequences are SGHDT and YYEEEE. Trimming shortened V by 4 bases and J by 4 bases, and 11 bases separated the two germline ends. CDR3: CASSTVGTTEAFF. The CDR3 coding sequence is TGTGCCAGCAGCACGGTAGGGACCACTGAAGCTTTCTTT.

This chain links TRBV30 with TRBJ1-2; tentatively, D is TRBD1 (5 bases). Trimming stripped 2 bases from V and 10 bases from J, with 11 bases between. The length of the CDR3 is 11 residues. The germline gives CDR1 GTSNPN, CDR2 SVGIG (reference sequence). The CDR3 nucleotides read TGTGCCTGGAGTCCGGGGCTCCACTACACCTTC. Amino acid sequence: CAWSPGLHYTF.

The chain combines TRBV28 with TRBJ1-1; a weak D match, TRBD1 (6 bases). Germline CDR1 reads MDHEN; CDR2 reads SYDVKM. V gave up 5 bases and J gave up 4 bases, with 17 bases separating them. This CDR3 has 15 residues. The CDR3 protein is CASSLPGQGITEAFF. In DNA, the CDR3 is TGTGCCAGCAGTCTACCCGGGCAGGGGATCACTGAAGCTTTCTTT.

The chain combines TRBV7-9 with TRBJ2-1, with 11 bases aligning to TRBD2. J was trimmed by 12 bases and V by 5 bases; bases with no gene match: 6. The CDR3 consists of 13 residues. The V gene's germline CDR1 is SEHNR and CDR2 FQNEAQ (reference sequence). The CDR3 coding sequence is TGTGCCAGCAGCGATATAGCGGGAGGGCCGCAGTTCTTC. Its translation: CASSDIAGGPQFF.

V and J are TRBV6-5 and TRBJ1-3, with TRBD1 as a possible D gene (5 bases). The CDR3 runs 14 residues. V shed 6 bases and J shed 4 bases, with 13 bases lying between them. CDR1 and CDR2 from the germline V gene are MNHEY and SVGAGI. The CDR3 DNA is TGTGCCAGCAGCCTCGTAGGGGTAGGAAACACCATATATTTT. This translates into CASSLVGVGNTIYF.

The chain recombines TRBV7-8 with TRBJ2-7; D may correspond to TRBD1 or TRBD2 (5 bases each). Germline CDR1 is SGHVS and CDR2 is FQNEAQ. CDR3 length: 14 amino acids. V lost 5 bases, J lost 3 bases, and 14 bases lay in between. For the CDR3, the DNA is TGTGCCAGCAGCGAGGGACCCGAACTCTACGAGCAGTACTTC. Its translation is CASSEGPELYEQYF.

This sequence joins TRBV28 and TRBJ1-2, with D unclear. Trimming removed 1 base from V and 0 bases from J, with 0 bases in between. Germline V gene sequence: CDR1 MDHEN, CDR2 SYDVKM. The CDR3 length is 12 residues. The CDR3 coding sequence is TGTGCCAGCAGTTTATCTAACTATGGCTACACCTTC. This codes for CASSLSNYGYTF.

In this sample, this clone turned up a few times. The gene calls are TRBV10-3 and TRBJ2-7; D is uncertain. The CDR3 has 13 residues. Trimming took off 6 bases at V and 3 bases at J, with 12 bases between the two ends. From germline, CDR1 is ENHRY and CDR2 SYGVKD. CDR3 in amino acids: CAISTQENYEQYF. CDR3 coding DNA: TGTGCCATCAGCACCCAGGAGAACTACGAGCAGTACTTC.

The CDR3 here is CASSPPPWGTGEAFF. The CDR3 bases are TGTGCCAGCAGTCCGCCTCCCTGGGGAACGGGTGAAGCTTTCTTT. The genes are TRBV28 and TRBJ1-1, with no clear D. CDR3 length: 15 amino acids. Trimming pared 5 bases from V and 7 bases from J, leaving 20 bases between. Germline CDR1 MDHEN, CDR2 SYDVKM.

The gene calls are TRBV30 and TRBJ1-2; 9 nucleotides align to TRBD1. The junction had 5 bases not matched to a gene; V was cut back by 3 bases and J by 6 bases. The CDR3 runs 13 residues. CDR1 is GTSNPN and CDR2 is SVGIG in the germline V gene (reference sequence). The CDR3 here is CAWRGQGRDGYTF. The CDR3 DNA sequence: TGTGCCTGGAGGGGACAGGGTAGAGATGGCTACACCTTC.

V usage is TRBV18 and J usage is TRBJ1-1; 7 bases align to TRBD1. Germline CDR1 and CDR2: KGHSH and LQKENI. This CDR3 has 16 residues. The junction had 8 bases not matched to a gene; V was cut back by 3 bases and J by 1 base. The CDR3 sequence: CASSPRQGITNTEAFF. The CDR3 nucleotides read TGTGCCAGCTCACCCCGACAGGGAATAACGAACACTGAAGCTTTCTTT.

J is TRBJ2-6 and V is TRBV28; 7 positions match TRBD1. In germline, CDR1 is MDHEN, CDR2 SYDVKM. V lost 5 bases and J lost 1; bases outside the gene matches: 8. CDR3 length: 17 amino acids. The CDR3 loop is CASSITGQPSGANVLTF. DNA for the CDR3: TGTGCCAGCAGTATAACGGGACAGCCATCTGGGGCCAACGTCCTGACTTTC.

The J gene is TRBJ2-7, the V gene TRBV4-3; 10 positions match TRBD2. CDR3 length: 17 residues. Germline V gene sequence: CDR1 LGHNA, CDR2 YSLEER. V lost 1 base and J lost 0; bases outside the gene matches: 6. CDR3 amino acids: CASSQGLSSGSSYEQYF. As DNA, the CDR3 is TGCGCCAGCAGCCAAGGTCTGTCTAGCGGGAGCTCCTACGAGCAGTACTTC.